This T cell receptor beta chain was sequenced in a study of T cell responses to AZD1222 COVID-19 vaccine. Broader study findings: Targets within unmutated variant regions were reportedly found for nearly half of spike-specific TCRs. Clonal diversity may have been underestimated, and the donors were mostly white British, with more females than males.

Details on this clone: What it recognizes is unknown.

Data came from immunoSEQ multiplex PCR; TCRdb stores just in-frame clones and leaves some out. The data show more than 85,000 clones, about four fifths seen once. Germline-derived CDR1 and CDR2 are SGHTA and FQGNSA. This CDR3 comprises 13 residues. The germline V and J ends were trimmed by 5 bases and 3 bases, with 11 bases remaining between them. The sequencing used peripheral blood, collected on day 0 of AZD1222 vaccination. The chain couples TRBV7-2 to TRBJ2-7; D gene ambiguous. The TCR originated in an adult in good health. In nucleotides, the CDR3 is TGTGCCAGCAGCCTTGCCTACTACTACGAGCAGTACTTC. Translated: CASSLAYYYEQYF. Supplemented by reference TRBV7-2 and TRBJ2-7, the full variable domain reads GAGVSQSPSNKVTEKGKDVELRCDPISGHTALYWYRQSLGQGLEFLIYFQGNSAPDKSGLPSDRFSAERTGGSVSTLTIQRTQQEDSAVYLCASSLAYYYEQYFGPGTRLTVT.